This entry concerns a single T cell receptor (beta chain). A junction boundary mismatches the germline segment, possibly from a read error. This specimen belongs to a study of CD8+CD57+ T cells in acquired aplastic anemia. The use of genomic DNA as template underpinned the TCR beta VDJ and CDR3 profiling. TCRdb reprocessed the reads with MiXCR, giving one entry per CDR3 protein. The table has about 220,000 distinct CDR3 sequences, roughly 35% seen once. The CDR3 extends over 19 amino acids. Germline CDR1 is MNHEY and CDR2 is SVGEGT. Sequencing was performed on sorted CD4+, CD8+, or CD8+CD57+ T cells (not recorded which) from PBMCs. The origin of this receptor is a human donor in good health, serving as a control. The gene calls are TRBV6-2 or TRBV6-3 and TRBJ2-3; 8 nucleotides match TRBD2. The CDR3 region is CVSSYGGLGISQSTDTQYF. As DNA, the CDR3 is TGTGTCAGCAGTTACGGGGGACTAGGGATTAGTCAGAGCACAGATACGCAGTATTTT.